Below are 27 T cell receptor beta chains sequenced from a single sample in a study of T cell responses to AZD1222 COVID-19 vaccine. Assay used: immunoSEQ multiplex PCR; TCRdb lists only in-frame clones, some missing. In the table there are several thousand clones, around 87% of which are singletons. The sequences come from peripheral blood, collected 28 days after the second AZD1222 dose. These TCRs come from an adult who received the AZD1222 COVID-19 vaccine.

The rearrangement uses TRBV4-2 and TRBJ2-1; D tentatively reads TRBD1 or TRBD2 (6 bases each). With 1 base removed from V and 1 base from J, the gap between germline ends came to 26 bases. The CDR3 totals 21 residues. Germline V CDR1 and CDR2: LGHNA, YNFKEQ. In DNA form, the CDR3 reads TGTGCCAGCAGCCAAGCGACGGGCCGTAGGGGGGAGGAGTTTTCCTACAATGAGCAGTTCTTC. Translating gives CASSQATGRRGEEFSYNEQFF.

In its sample, this clone was seen once. The rearrangement uses TRBV2 and TRBJ2-7, with 7 bases aligning to TRBD1. J gave up 6 bases and V 8 bases, and 13 bases lay outside the gene matches. This CDR3 has 14 amino acids. Germline values: CDR1 SNHLY, CDR2 FYNNEI. The CDR3 spells CASSQGDPWSEQYF. CDR3 in DNA: TGTGCCAGCTCCCAGGGGGACCCTTGGAGCGAGCAGTACTTC.

The chain links TRBV6-6 to TRBJ2-1, with 9 bases aligning to TRBD2. The CDR3 totals 13 residues. The ends lost 6 bases at V and 7 bases at J; junction bases unmatched: 4. In germline, CDR1 is MNHNY, CDR2 SVGAGI (reference sequence). CDR3 sequence (DNA): TGTGCCAGCAGGCGGGAGGGATTGAATGAGCAGTTCTTC. Residues: CASRREGLNEQFF.

The genes are TRBV10-3 and TRBJ1-1; no definite D call. Germline V lookup: CDR1 ENHRY, CDR2 SYGVKD. Trimming removed 8 bases at V and 1 base at J, with 8 bases between. This CDR3 region has 12 residues. The CDR3 region has the DNA TGTGCCATCGCAATGCAGAACACTGAAGCTTTCTTT. It yields the protein CAIAMQNTEAFF.

In this sample, this clone turned up once. The chain employs TRBV7-3 and TRBJ2-1; TRBD2 agrees at 9 bases. The V segment lost 2 bases and the J segment 8 bases; nucleotides outside the gene matches: 7. The CDR3 loop spans 15 amino acids. Germline loops: CDR1 SGHTA, CDR2 FQGTGA. CDR3 residues: CASSLLAGGRDEQFF. CDR3 sequence (DNA): TGTGCCAGCAGCTTACTTGCGGGAGGGAGGGATGAGCAGTTCTTC.

The CDR3 reads CASSLLGQGYEQYF. DNA of the CDR3: TGTGCCAGCAGCTTATTGGGACAGGGCTACGAGCAGTACTTC. The genes are TRBV7-2 and TRBJ2-7; the match to TRBD1 covers 9 bases. The CDR3 extends over 14 amino acids. From germline, CDR1 is SGHTA and CDR2 FQGNSA. With V trimmed by 2 bases and J by 3 bases, 2 bases remained unmatched.

J is TRBJ1-6 and V is TRBV6-6, with D uncertain. V was pared by 4 bases and J by 10 bases, with 11 bases between. Germline CDR1 and CDR2: MNHNY and SVGAGI (reference sequence). The CDR3 runs 13 residues. CDR3 loop: CASSFGSGSPLHF. The CDR3 region has the DNA TGTGCCAGCAGTTTCGGCAGCGGATCACCCCTCCACTTT.

The chain is built from TRBV5-4 and TRBJ1-4; TRBD1 agrees at 9 bases. J gave up 6 bases and V 5 bases, and 5 bases lay outside the gene matches. This CDR3 comprises 14 residues. Germline assignment: CDR1 SGHNT and CDR2 YYREEE (reference sequence). The CDR3 here is CASSWDRADEKLFF. CDR3 in DNA: TGTGCCAGCAGTTGGGACAGGGCTGATGAAAAACTGTTTTTT. Looking up the rest from reference TRBV5-4 and TRBJ1-4 gives the full variable domain: ETGVTQSPTHLIKTRGQQVTLRCSSQSGHNTVSWYQQALGQGPQFIFQYYREEENGRGNFPPRFSGLQFPNYSSELNVNALELDDSALYLCASSWDRADEKLFFGSGTQLSVL.

This clone is a singleton in its sample. The gene calls are TRBV5-6 and TRBJ2-3, with 8 bases that match TRBD2. The CDR3 covers 16 residues. Trimming removed 2 bases from V and 0 bases from J; junction bases left unmatched: 5. Germline assignment: CDR1 SGHDT and CDR2 YYEEEE. The CDR3 spells CASSLRAGDSTDTQYF. The CDR3 bases are TGTGCCAGCAGCTTAAGAGCGGGAGACAGCACAGATACGCAGTATTTT. Together with reference TRBV5-6 and TRBJ2-3, the CDR3 gives the full variable domain: DAGVTQSPTHLIKTRGQQVTLRCSPKSGHDTVSWYQQALGQGPQFIFQYYEEEERQRGNFPDRFSGHQFPNYSSELNVNALLLGDSALYLCASSLRAGDSTDTQYFGPGTRLTVL.

The chain uses TRBV28 and TRBJ1-1; D is unresolved. CDR3 size: 14 residues. V lost 2 bases, J lost 2 bases, and 9 bases lay in between. Germline V CDR1 and CDR2: MDHEN, SYDVKM. The CDR3 bases are TGTGCCAGCAGTTTAGAGGTTTTAAACACTGAAGCTTTCTTT. This translates into CASSLEVLNTEAFF.

V gene TRBV24-1 combines with J gene TRBJ1-5; no definite D call. The V gene's germline CDR1 is KGHDR and CDR2 SFDVKD. The germline V and J ends were trimmed by 3 bases and 1 base, with 3 bases remaining between them. This CDR3 is 13 amino acids long. CDR3 DNA: TGTGCCACCAGTGATGGCAGCAATCAGCCCCAGCATTTT. This codes for CATSDGSNQPQHF.

The rearrangement joins TRBV7-2 to TRBJ2-3; possibly TRBD1 or TRBD2 for D (6 bases each). V lost 2 bases and J 0 bases, leaving 15 bases between the germline ends. The germline V gene has CDR1 SGHTA and CDR2 FQGNSA. The CDR3 totals 17 residues. The CDR3 spells CASSLLGGGASTDTQYF. In DNA, the CDR3 is TGTGCCAGCAGCTTACTGGGGGGCGGGGCTAGCACAGATACGCAGTATTTT.

The rearrangement uses TRBV6-5 and TRBJ1-3, with no clear D. V lost 6 bases, J lost 0 bases, and 12 bases lay in between. The CDR3 totals 15 residues. Germline V lookup: CDR1 MNHEY, CDR2 SVGAGI. This CDR3 is CASSPFLASGNTIYF. CDR3 sequence (DNA): TGTGCCAGCAGCCCCTTTCTAGCCTCTGGAAACACCATATATTTT.

The chain combines TRBV6-5 with TRBJ2-5, with TRBD2 matching 11 bases. Germline CDR1 is MNHEY and CDR2 is SVGAGI. The CDR3 is 15 residues long. V lost 5 bases to trimming and J lost 2 bases; unmatched junction nucleotides: 4. The CDR3 DNA follows: TGTGCCAGCAGTCTCGGGACTAGCGGACAAGAGACCCAGTACTTC. It codes for CASSLGTSGQETQYF.

V usage is TRBV6-2 or TRBV6-3 and J usage is TRBJ2-1, with 7 bases fitting TRBD2. This CDR3 has 14 residues. Germline V gene sequence: CDR1 MNHEY, CDR2 SVGEGT. The V gene end was trimmed by 5 bases and the J gene end by 8 bases; junction bases not matched to a gene: 9. The CDR3 region is CASSGLVFSDEQFF. The CDR3 coding sequence is TGTGCCAGCAGTGGACTAGTTTTCTCCGATGAGCAGTTCTTC.

This rearrangement joins TRBV10-3 to TRBJ2-3; TRBD1 or TRBD2 may be the D gene (5 bases each). The CDR3 length is 17 residues. Germline V gives CDR1 ENHRY, CDR2 SYGVKD. V lost 4 bases to trimming and J lost 3 bases, with 20 bases between them. The CDR3 bases are TGTGCCATCAGTGGGGACCAGGGAAAAACCCTGACAGATACGCAGTATTTT. Protein sequence: CAISGDQGKTLTDTQYF.

The genes are TRBV5-6 and TRBJ1-2, with 9 bases identical to TRBD1. CDR3 length equals 15 residues. Trimming at V came to 0 bases and at J to 4 bases, leaving 4 bases not matched to a gene. CDR1 is SGHDT and CDR2 is YYEEEE in the germline V gene. The CDR3 protein is CASSLAGTGPYGYTF. The CDR3 DNA reads TGTGCCAGCAGCTTGGCCGGGACAGGGCCCTATGGCTACACCTTC.

The CDR3 nucleotides read TGTGCCAGCAGCCTAGGGGGGCGCGGGACCGGGGAGCTGTTTTTT. Translation gives CASSLGGRGTGELFF. The chain employs TRBV11-3 and TRBJ2-2; D may correspond to TRBD1 or TRBD2 (6 bases each). CDR1 SGHNT and CDR2 YENEEA come from the germline V gene. There are 15 residues in the CDR3. Trimming left V 5 bases short and J 5 bases short, with 15 bases between.

The chain has TRBV29-1 and TRBJ2-7; 8 nucleotides match TRBD1. CDR1 SQVTM and CDR2 ANQGSEA come from the germline V gene. This CDR3 region has 12 residues. V trimming: 3 bases; J trimming: 8 bases; junction bases outside the gene matches: 6. CDR3 protein: CSVDGQGAKQYF. The CDR3 DNA is TGCAGCGTTGATGGGCAGGGGGCGAAGCAGTACTTC.

The chain employs TRBV24-1 and TRBJ2-2, with TRBD2 matching 15 bases. After removal of 3 bases from V and 5 bases from J, the junction contained 9 bases not matched to a gene. CDR3 length equals 19 residues. Germline CDR1 KGHDR, CDR2 SFDVKD. CDR3 protein: CATSDPGLAGGFGTGELFF. For the CDR3, the DNA is TGTGCCACCAGTGATCCTGGACTAGCGGGAGGGTTTGGGACCGGGGAGCTGTTTTTT.

The J gene is TRBJ1-2, the V gene TRBV5-1, with a tentative D call TRBD1 (5 bases). Deletions cut 0 bases from V and 7 bases from J, with 13 bases between. Germline V gives CDR1 SGHRS, CDR2 YFSETQ. This CDR3 has 14 amino acids. The CDR3: CASSLEGSGFGYTF. The CDR3 DNA sequence: TGCGCCAGCAGCTTGGAAGGGTCAGGGTTTGGCTACACCTTC. Variable domain in full (rest from reference TRBV5-1 and TRBJ1-2): KAGVTQTPRYLIKTRGQQVTLSCSPISGHRSVSWYQQTPGQGLQFLFEYFSETQRNKGNFPGRFSGRQFSNSRSEMNVSTLELGDSALYLCASSLEGSGFGYTFGSGTRLTVV.

The V gene is TRBV6-2 or TRBV6-3, the J gene TRBJ1-5; the D gene is possibly TRBD1 (5 bases). Germline loops: CDR1 MNHEY, CDR2 SVGEGT. The CDR3 contains 18 residues. V lost 6 bases and J lost 0, with 21 bases in between. CDR3 DNA sequence: TGTGCCAGCAGCCTCGTAAACGGGGCCTCTTATAGCAATCAGCCCCAGCATTTT. It encodes CASSLVNGASYSNQPQHF.

The chain links TRBV6-5 to TRBJ2-7; the match to TRBD1 covers 9 bases. Unmatched junction bases numbered 10, after V lost 6 bases and J lost 4 bases. Germline assignment: CDR1 MNHEY and CDR2 SVGAGI. This CDR3 region has 15 residues. CDR3 in amino acids: CASRLWGTGIYEQYV. CDR3 DNA: TGTGCCAGCAGGCTGTGGGGGACAGGGATATACGAGCAGTACGTC.

This chain links TRBV2 with TRBJ1-1; D may be TRBD1 (5 bases). From germline, CDR1 is SNHLY and CDR2 FYNNEI. CDR3 length equals 14 residues. The ends were cut back, 7 bases at V and 4 bases at J, with 16 bases in the middle. In nucleotides, the CDR3 is TGTGCCAGCAAGGCTAACCCGGGGGGCACTGAAGCTTTCTTT. This sequence encodes CASKANPGGTEAFF.

This clone was detected only once. J is TRBJ2-2 and V is TRBV2; 7 bases are a match to TRBD2. The CDR3 is 16 amino acids. The V gene's germline CDR1 is SNHLY and CDR2 FYNNEI. The V gene end was trimmed by 6 bases and the J gene end by 3 bases; junction bases not matched to a gene: 10. The DNA of the CDR3 is TGTGCCAGCAGACTATTCGGACTAGTCGACACCGGGGAGCTGTTTTTT. It codes for CASRLFGLVDTGELFF. The variable domain in full, with the rest retrieved from reference TRBV2 and TRBJ2-2, is EPEVTQTPSHQVTQMGQEVILRCVPISNHLYFYWYRQILGQKVEFLVSFYNNEISEKSEIFDDQFSVERPDGSNFTLKIRSTKLEDSAMYFCASRLFGLVDTGELFFGEGSRLTVL.

This clone was recorded only once. The chain is built from TRBV7-9 and TRBJ1-6; TRBD1 matches 10 bases. This CDR3 contains 15 residues. The germline gives CDR1 SEHNR, CDR2 FQNEAQ (reference sequence). The V gene end was trimmed by 1 base and the J gene end by 8 bases; junction bases not matched to a gene: 2. DNA for the CDR3: TGTGCCAGCAGCTTAGGGACAGGGGGTTATTCACCCCTCCACTTT. Its protein product is CASSLGTGGYSPLHF.

This sequence joins TRBV28 and TRBJ1-1, with D tentatively TRBD1 (5 bases). Germline CDR1 is MDHEN and CDR2 is SYDVKM. Trimming shortened V by 4 bases and J by 5 bases, and 17 bases separated the two germline ends. This CDR3 is built from 15 residues. In DNA form, the CDR3 reads TGTGCCAGCAGTTCGGGGGAAGTGAAGAGGACTGAAGCTTTCTTT. It translates to CASSSGEVKRTEAFF. The full variable domain, rest sourced from reference TRBV28 and TRBJ1-1, is DVKVTQSSRYLVKRTGEKVFLECVQDMDHENMFWYRQDPGLGLRLIYFSYDVKMKEKGDIPEGYSVSREKKERFSLILESASTNQTSMYLCASSSGEVKRTEAFFGQGTRLTVV.